The text below deals with one TCR beta chain. The data were taken from a study of blood T cell repertoires in COVID-19. Study-level information: There were acute and convalescent COVID-19 samples, and they came from the United States, Italy and Spain. Sources were T cells, B-cell-depleted T cells, or PBMCs; the material itself was cDNA or gDNA.

Authors' analysis steps: Counts of nucleated cells, estimated from reference gene primer amplification, were obtained. The assay was immunoSEQ multiplex PCR, and TCRdb's table has in-frame clones only and misses some. V, J and clone size are those of that table, while D and trimming were read from the DNA. Here the sample spans more than 200,000 clones, 65% to 85% being singletons. The CDR3 runs to 14 residues. Trimming left V 5 bases short and J 2 bases short, with 9 bases between. Germline V gives CDR1 MNHEY, CDR2 SVGAGI. J is TRBJ2-2 and V is TRBV6-5; D gene ambiguous. Sequencing was done on a sample of peripheral blood. The TCR sequence derives from a middle-aged man with active or convalescent COVID-19. The CDR3 sequence is CASSPYSNTGELFF. Written as DNA, the CDR3 is TGTGCCAGCAGTCCTTACAGTAACACCGGGGAGCTGTTTTTT.